This T cell receptor beta chain was retrieved from a study of regulatory T cells in long-lasting Graves disease. Overall study findings and caveats: No thyroid tissue was studied; the work used peripheral blood only. Favoring TRBV28, TRBJ1-2 and TRBJ2-5 was a feature seen in persistent disease.

This clonotype was recorded many times. Its antigen is not known. CDR3 regions were amplified by Arm-PCR using iRepertoire HTBI primers to build TCR beta libraries. Authors' data handling: The study identified more than 55 TRBV and about 14 TRBJ segments across samples. TCRdb called the multiplex PCR reads again in MiXCR, with one record for every CDR3 protein. The V and J calls were determined by TCRdb, not by the authors. The sample holds about 620,000 distinct CDR3 sequences; about 16% are singletons and the top ten take roughly 18%. The time point was: newly diagnosed GD, antithyroid drugs for less than 3 months. Preparation of the TCR library used RNA extracted from PBMCs. American Thyroid Association guidelines were used to diagnose Graves' disease. This CDR3 has 14 residues. V shed 5 bases and J 4 bases; nucleotides not matched to a gene: 4. CDR1 SGHTA and CDR2 FQGTGA come from the germline V gene.

Separately, the same data were catalogued under a study of T cells in Graves' hyperthyroidism and ophthalmopathy.

The receptor comes from a woman aged 25-40 years with Graves disease. The sample here was peripheral blood mononuclear cells (PBMCs), taken at new diagnosis, from a patient treated with antithyroid drugs. V and J are TRBV7-3 and TRBJ2-7, with 11 bases fitting TRBD1. The CDR3 protein is CASSTGQGAYEQYF. The CDR3 coding sequence is TGTGCCAGCAGCACTGGACAGGGGGCTTACGAGCAGTACTTC.